Each of the 13 T cell receptor beta chains below was sequenced from the same sample in a study of blood T cell repertoires in COVID-19. TCRdb's copy holds only in-frame clones and misses some; the assay was immunoSEQ multiplex PCR. The sample includes about 190,000 clones, roughly 80% of them seen just once. Sequencing was performed on peripheral blood. These receptors originate from a woman between 45 and 65 years old with acute or convalescent COVID-19.

CDR3 in amino acids: CASSTSDLETQYF. The CDR3 nucleotides are TGCGCCAGCAGTACTAGCGATCTTGAGACCCAGTACTTC. The rearrangement joins TRBV5-1 to TRBJ2-5, with 7 nucleotides matching TRBD2. The CDR3 is made up of 13 amino acids. The ends lost 5 bases at V and 5 bases at J; junction bases unmatched: 6. Germline V gene lookup returns CDR1 SGHRS and CDR2 YFSETQ.

The chain recombines TRBV6-6 with TRBJ2-3; TRBD2 is a possible D gene (6 bases). CDR1 is MNHNY, CDR2 SVGAGI, per germline (reference sequence). The length of the CDR3 is 14 residues. Trimming stripped 7 bases from V and 0 bases from J, with 11 bases between. The CDR3: CASNPGTSTDTQYF. CDR3 nucleotides: TGTGCCAGCAATCCCGGGACTAGCACAGATACGCAGTATTTT.

The rearrangement links TRBV11-2 to TRBJ2-1; 8 bases align to TRBD2. This CDR3 has 17 residues. Trimming at V came to 3 bases and at J to 4 bases, leaving 11 bases not matched to a gene. The germline gives CDR1 SGHAT, CDR2 FQNNGV. The CDR3 loop is CASSFRSGGTPYNEQFF. Here the CDR3 DNA reads TGTGCCAGCAGCTTCCGATCGGGGGGGACCCCTTACAATGAGCAGTTCTTC. Combining the CDR3 with reference TRBV11-2 and TRBJ2-1 gives the whole variable domain EAGVAQSPRYKIIEKRQSVAFWCNPISGHATLYWYQQILGQGPKLLIQFQNNGVVDDSQLPKDRFSAERLKGVDSTLKIQPAKLEDSAVYLCASSFRSGGTPYNEQFFGPGTRLTVL.

The chain links TRBV4-2 to TRBJ2-2; 9 nucleotides agree with TRBD2. The germline V gene encodes CDR1 LGHNA and CDR2 YNFKEQ. Trimming took 0 bases from V and 2 from J; bases not matched to a gene: 7. The CDR3 contains 18 residues. The CDR3 DNA follows: TGTGCCAGCAGCCAAGATGCCAGCGGGGGGCTCAACACCGGGGAGCTGTTTTTT. Translated, it gives CASSQDASGGLNTGELFF.

The genes are TRBV19 and TRBJ2-1; TRBD2 matches 7 bases. Germline V lookup: CDR1 LNHDA, CDR2 SQIVND (reference sequence). This CDR3 has 15 residues. V lost 7 bases and J lost 7; bases outside the gene matches: 13. DNA for the CDR3: TGTGCCAGTAAACCGCCCGCGGGAGAGGGGAATGAGCAGTTCTTC. This translates into CASKPPAGEGNEQFF.

V and J are TRBV2 and TRBJ2-1; a weak D match, TRBD1 (5 bases). CDR3 length: 13 residues. Germline V CDR1 and CDR2: SNHLY, FYNNEI. The V end was cut by 4 bases, the J end by 9 bases, with 13 bases between. CDR3 protein: CASSGGRASEQFF. The CDR3 DNA reads as TGTGCCAGCAGTGGAGGCAGGGCAAGTGAGCAGTTCTTC.

The chain combines TRBV14 with TRBJ2-3; weak D call: TRBD2 (7 bases). The CDR3 extends over 17 amino acids. Germline CDR1 reads SGHDN; CDR2 reads FVKESK. Trimming took off 0 bases at V and 0 bases at J, with 13 bases between the two ends. CDR3 sequence (DNA): TGTGCCAGCAGCCAAGATGACGCGGGGGCGAGCACAGATACGCAGTATTTT. This translates into CASSQDDAGASTDTQYF.

The chain joins TRBV30 to TRBJ1-4, with 7 bases identical to TRBD1. The CDR3 contains 15 residues. After removal of 7 bases from V and 0 bases from J, the junction contained 8 bases not matched to a gene. The germline gives CDR1 GTSNPN, CDR2 SVGIG (reference sequence). This CDR3 reads CALSGGRATNEKLFF. CDR3 nucleotides: TGTGCCTTATCAGGGGGGAGAGCAACTAATGAAAAACTGTTTTTT.

This clone has more than one count but fewer than ten. The rearrangement joins TRBV6-6 to TRBJ2-1; the match to TRBD2 covers 7 bases. This CDR3 comprises 16 residues. V shed 1 base and J 8 bases; nucleotides not matched to a gene: 11. Germline-derived CDR1 and CDR2 are MNHNY and SVGAGI (reference sequence). The CDR3 is CASSYLGGTTFYEQFF. CDR3 bases: TGTGCCAGCAGTTACTTAGGAGGGACTACTTTCTATGAGCAGTTCTTC.

CDR3: CASSESASYNSPLHF. The DNA of the CDR3 is TGCGCCAGCAGTGAGTCTGCGTCCTATAATTCACCCCTCCACTTT. The chain joins TRBV10-2 to TRBJ1-6; D is ambiguous. V lost 0 bases to trimming and J lost 1 base, with 4 bases between them. Germline V gene lookup returns CDR1 WSHSY and CDR2 SAAADI. The CDR3 is made up of 15 amino acids.

This chain joins TRBV19 and TRBJ1-4; D unclear. Germline V gene lookup returns CDR1 LNHDA and CDR2 SQIVND (reference sequence). The CDR3 totals 12 residues. Trimming shortened V by 9 bases and J by 3 bases, and 8 bases separated the two germline ends. The CDR3, as DNA: TGTGCCAGCCGAGGGCCTAATGAAAAACTGTTTTTT. This translates into CASRGPNEKLFF. The variable domain in full, with the rest retrieved from reference TRBV19 and TRBJ1-4, is DGGITQSPKYLFRKEGQNVTLSCEQNLNHDAMYWYRQDPGQGLRLIYYSQIVNDFQKGDIAEGYSVSREKKESFPLTVTSAQKNPTAFYLCASRGPNEKLFFGSGTQLSVL.

The chain has TRBV2 and TRBJ2-3; D is unclear. This CDR3 region has 13 residues. Trimming shortened V by 8 bases and J by 5 bases, and 14 bases separated the two germline ends. Germline V gene sequence: CDR1 SNHLY, CDR2 FYNNEI. The CDR3 protein is CASGYYLGDTQYF. CDR3 in DNA: TGTGCCAGCGGCTACTACTTGGGAGATACGCAGTATTTT.

The chain has TRBV28 and TRBJ2-7, with a possible D match to TRBD1 (5 bases). CDR1 and CDR2 (germline): MDHEN, SYDVKM. Trimming cost V 3 bases and J 4 bases, with 13 bases left between them. The CDR3 totals 14 residues. CDR3 amino acids: CASSFPGRVYEQYF. CDR3 sequence (DNA): TGTGCCAGCAGTTTTCCGGGCAGGGTGTACGAGCAGTACTTC.